This T cell receptor (beta chain) was documented in a study of blood T cells in healthy people across ages. With a J-beta primer mix and a sample-barcoded 5' primer, a second PCR ran about 7 to 12 cycles. TCRdb reanalysed the 5' RACE reads using MiXCR and keeps one entry per CDR3 protein. Of more than 750,000 distinct CDR3 sequences in the sample, just under 30% are singletons; the top ten hold roughly a tenth. This clonotype was recorded a few times. V was pared by 9 bases and J by 2 bases, with 13 bases of the junction left unmatched. Germline V gene lookup returns CDR1 MNHEY and CDR2 SMNVEV (reference sequence). The CDR3 covers 16 residues. The sample was also reused in another study, on T cells of mothers and their children.

This chain connects TRBV27 to TRBJ1-5, with 7 bases identical to TRBD1. The sequencing sample was made of blood. The source is a middle-aged woman in good health. The CDR3 bases are TGTGCCAGACCCGGACAGGCCCCAGGGGGCAATCAGCCCCAGCATTTT. It is translated as CARPGQAPGGNQPQHF.